Detailed here is one T cell receptor (beta chain). The germline V gene has CDR1 LNHDA and CDR2 SQIVND (reference sequence). Trimming at V came to 9 bases and at J to 6 bases, leaving 19 bases not matched to a gene. The CDR3 runs to 18 residues. These data are taken from a study of shared T cell receptors in the human thymus. Sequenced by immunoSEQ multiplex PCR; TCRdb stores in-frame clones only, minus some. Of about 660,000 clones listed, 88% are singletons. This same sample was also part of a study on human thymus T cells. That paper states: Donation was from healthy Finnish infants who were having corrective surgery that addressed congenital heart defects.

The chain uses TRBV19 and TRBJ2-7; 14 nucleotides align to TRBD2. The sequenced sample consisted of thymocytes. The receptor was derived from a boy under two years old with a congenital heart defect. CDR3 in DNA: TGTGCCAGGATTCCGGGACTAGCGGGAGAAAAGGGTTCTGGCGAGCAGTACTTC. This encodes CARIPGLAGEKGSGEQYF.